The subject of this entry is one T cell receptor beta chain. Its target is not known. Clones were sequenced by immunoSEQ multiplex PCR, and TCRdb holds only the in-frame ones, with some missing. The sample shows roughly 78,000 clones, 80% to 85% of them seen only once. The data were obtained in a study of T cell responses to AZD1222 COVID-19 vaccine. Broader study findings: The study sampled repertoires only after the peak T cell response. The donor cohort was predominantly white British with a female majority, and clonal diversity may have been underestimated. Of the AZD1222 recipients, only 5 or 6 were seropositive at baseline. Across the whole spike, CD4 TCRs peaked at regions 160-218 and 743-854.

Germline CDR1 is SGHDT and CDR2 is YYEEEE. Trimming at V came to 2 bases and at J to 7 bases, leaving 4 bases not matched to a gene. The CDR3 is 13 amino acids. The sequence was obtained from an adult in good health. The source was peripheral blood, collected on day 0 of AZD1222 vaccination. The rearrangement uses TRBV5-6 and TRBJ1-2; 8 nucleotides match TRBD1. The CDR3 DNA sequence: TGTGCCAGCAGCTTCCCTGACAGGGGTGGCTACACCTTC. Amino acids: CASSFPDRGGYTF.